The 4 T cell receptor beta chains below all came from one sample that was sequenced in a study of T cells expressing NK-cell markers. TCRdb processed the 5' RACE reads again and assigns one entry to each CDR3 protein, with no DNA. The table lists approximately 440,000 distinct CDR3 sequences. Sequencing was done on a sample of blood T cells: a sorted CD56 or NKG2C T cell subset, CD4+ or CD8+ T cells, or bulk PBMC T cells (not recorded which). The receptors stem from a woman between 50 and 59 years old in good health.

This chain uses TRBV5-6 with TRBJ2-1. Germline V gene lookup returns CDR1 SGHDT and CDR2 YYEEEE. The CDR3 contains 12 residues. The CDR3 sequence is CASSRLPNEQFF.

The J gene is TRBJ1-6, the V gene TRBV7-8; as DNA is missing, the TRBD1 call by TCRdb cannot be tested. The CDR3 has 15 amino acids. Per germline, CDR1 SGHVS and CDR2 FQNEAQ. The CDR3 here is CAAHLRATPNSPLHF.

The CDR3 loop is CASSQDSGLSEQYF. The V and J genes are TRBV4-1 and TRBJ2-7. Germline loops: CDR1 MGHRA, CDR2 YSYEKL. The CDR3 contains 14 residues.

V and J are TRBV7-6 and TRBJ2-2; TCRdb calls TRBD2, which cannot be checked without DNA. The germline V gene encodes CDR1 SGHVS and CDR2 FNYEAQ. This CDR3 has 18 residues. The CDR3 is CASSPGLAGVGNTGELFF.